Listed below are T cell receptor beta chains from one sample, sequenced in a study of CD8 T cells in Susac syndrome. TCRdb re-derived calls from the immunoSEQ multiplex PCR reads in MiXCR, one entry per CDR3 protein. The profile shows 150,000 to 200,000 distinct CDR3 sequences, roughly 95% of them singletons. The sequenced sample was CD4+ T cells from PBMCs. These receptors were obtained from a human donor with multiple sclerosis. The CDR3 runs from the conserved cysteine through the conserved F or W. A D gene is named only where the DNA matches it firmly. Clone size appears in some rows only: once, few, many, or a class for an expanded clone.

V gene	J gene	clone size	D gene	CDR3 length	CDR3 protein	CDR3 DNA
TRBV6-2/TRBV6-3	TRBJ1-5	-	-	17	CASSPHAQGPVGEPQHF	TGTGCCAGCAGTCCACACGCACAGGGCCCGGTAGGCGAGCCCCAGCATTTT
TRBV5-1	TRBJ2-7	-	-	15	CASSQGGGVYEEQYF	TGCGCCAGCAGCCAAGGAGGGGGGGTCTACGAAGAGCAGTACTTC
TRBV20-1	TRBJ2-1	once	TRBD1	16	CSARDPGTGGSNEQFF	TGCAGTGCTAGAGACCCCGGGACAGGGGGCTCGAATGAGCAGTTCTTC
TRBV2	TRBJ2-4	-	TRBD1	13	CASVDRAKNIQYF	TGTGCCAGCGTGGACAGGGCGAAAAACATTCAGTACTTC
TRBV10-3	TRBJ1-1	-	-	15	CAISESAGQKFEAFF	TGTGCCATCAGTGAGTCCGCGGGACAAAAGTTTGAAGCTTTCTTT
TRBV3-1	TRBJ1-1	few	-	14	CASSQVGVNTEAFF	TGTGCCAGCAGCCAAGTTGGGGTTAACACTGAAGCTTTCTTT
TRBV2	TRBJ1-5	-	-	12	CASSEGGQPQHF	TGTGCCAGCAGTGAAGGTGGACAGCCCCAGCATTTT
TRBV3-1	TRBJ2-3	-	-	15	CASSQDRSLADTQYF	TGTGCCAGCAGCCAAGATCGCTCGCTAGCCGATACGCAGTATTTT
TRBV5-1	TRBJ2-3	-	-	14	CASSLQGPTDTQYF	TGCGCCAGCAGCTTACAGGGACCGACAGATACGCAGTATTTT
TRBV27	TRBJ2-3	-	TRBD1	13	CASGTGAADTQYF	TGTGCCAGCGGGACAGGGGCGGCAGATACGCAGTATTTT
TRBV5-1	TRBJ2-2	-	TRBD2	18	CASSLAGVAGRRTGELFF	TGCGCCAGCAGCTTGGCCGGAGTAGCGGGAAGGAGGACCGGGGAGCTGTTTTTT
TRBV19	TRBJ1-5	-	TRBD1	13	CASRSLQGMPQHF	TGTGCCAGTAGGTCTCTACAGGGGATGCCCCAGCATTTT
TRBV11-2	TRBJ1-1	-	-	18	CASSLGYRGGFMNTEAFF	TGTGCCAGCAGCTTAGGTTATCGTGGCGGATTCATGAACACTGAAGCTTTCTTT
TRBV6-5	TRBJ1-3	-	TRBD1	14	CASSRDRVGNTIYF	TGTGCCAGCAGCCGGGACAGGGTGGGAAACACCATATATTTT
TRBV30	TRBJ1-5	-	-	13	CAWSTGANQPQHF	TGTGCCTGGAGTACCGGGGCTAATCAGCCCCAGCATTTT
TRBV6-2/TRBV6-3	TRBJ1-2	-	-	11	CASRINYGYTF	TGTGCCAGCAGGATTAACTATGGCTACACCTTC
TRBV12-3/TRBV12-4	TRBJ1-1	-	-	13	CASLPRGNTEAFF	TGTGCCAGCCTCCCACGTGGGAACACTGAAGCTTTCTTT
TRBV28	TRBJ2-1	once	-	13	CASSLGRNNEQFF	TGTGCCAGCAGTTTAGGCCGCAACAATGAGCAGTTCTTC
TRBV14	TRBJ2-1	-	-	16	CASSQDNSRPYNEQFF	TGTGCCAGCAGCCAAGATAATTCAAGGCCGTACAATGAGCAGTTCTTC
TRBV6-6	TRBJ2-7	-	-	13	CASSYSPVYEQYF	TGTGCCAGCAGTTACTCCCCCGTCTACGAGCAGTACTTC
TRBV20-1	TRBJ2-7	-	TRBD2	19	CSARGSVLAGGRRPYEQYF	TGCAGTGCTAGAGGGAGCGTACTAGCGGGAGGGAGGCGTCCCTACGAGCAGTACTTC
TRBV20-1	TRBJ2-2	-	-	14	CSAKDRSNTGELFF	TGCAGTGCCAAAGACAGGTCGAACACCGGGGAGCTGTTTTTT
TRBV29-1	TRBJ2-7	-	-	13	CSVVRQASYEQYF	TGCAGCGTTGTAAGGCAGGCGTCCTACGAGCAGTACTTC
TRBV25-1	TRBJ2-7	-	-	13	CASSEDRYYEQYF	TGTGCCAGCAGTGAGGACAGATACTACGAGCAGTACTTC